The next 13 T cell receptor beta chains were all read from a single sample in a study of CD8 T cells in ankylosing spondylitis. TCRdb called the 5' RACE reads again in MiXCR, with one record for every CDR3 protein. The top ten hold around 3.2% of the sample, which has 250,000 to 350,000 distinct CDR3 sequences, less than 25% seen once. Sequencing was carried out using blood, either unsorted or a sorted T cell fraction (not recorded which). These receptors originate from a female donor with ankylosing spondylitis or in good health (not recorded which).

The V and J genes are TRBV6-1 and TRBJ1-2, with a weak D call TRBD1 (5 bases). The CDR3 is 16 residues long. In germline, CDR1 is MNHNS, CDR2 SASEGT. Between the trimmed V and J ends, which lost 5 bases and 0 bases, there was a span of 16 bases. The CDR3 sequence: CASSRTGSRANYGYTF. The CDR3 DNA reads as TGTGCCAGCAGTAGGACGGGCTCCAGGGCTAACTATGGCTACACCTTC.

This chain joins TRBV12-3 or TRBV12-4 and TRBJ2-6; D not certain. Deletions cut 7 bases from V and 1 base from J, with 11 bases between. CDR3 size: 15 residues. CDR3 protein: CASTLWGSGANVLTF. As DNA, the CDR3 is TGTGCCAGCACCTTATGGGGTTCTGGGGCCAACGTCCTGACTTTC.

This clonotype was found a few times. The rearrangement links TRBV6-1 to TRBJ2-7; the match to TRBD2 covers 11 bases. The CDR3 has 13 amino acids. From germline, CDR1 is MNHNS and CDR2 SASEGT. Trimming removed 11 bases from V and 4 bases from J; junction bases left unmatched: 7. CDR3 loop: CAARASGRYEQYF. CDR3 DNA sequence: TGTGCCGCCCGGGCTAGCGGGAGGTACGAGCAGTACTTC.

This clonotype was seen a handful of times. The CDR3 DNA is TGTGCCAGCAGTTCCGGGAACCAAGCCCTTACGCAGTATTTT. The encoded protein is CASSSGNQALTQYF. The chain recombines TRBV6-5 with TRBJ2-3; TRBD2 is a possible D gene (5 bases). Germline CDR1 is MNHEY and CDR2 is SVGAGI. The CDR3 contains 14 residues. V was trimmed by 4 bases and J by 8 bases, leaving 16 bases between them.

The rearrangement joins TRBV7-1 to TRBJ2-4; TRBD2 aligns across 7 bases. Being an ORF, TRBV7-1 has a function that is uncertain. The length of the CDR3 is 16 residues. The V gene end was trimmed by 3 bases and the J gene end by 1 base; junction bases not matched to a gene: 6. In DNA form, the CDR3 reads TGTGCCAGCAGCTCTGGTGCGGGGGTCGCCAAAAACATTCAGTACTTC. Encoded protein: CASSSGAGVAKNIQYF.

Only a few counts were recorded for this clonotype. The J gene is TRBJ2-7, the V gene TRBV6-5; D gene ambiguous. The V gene lost 0 bases and the J gene lost 3 bases, with 6 bases spanning the gap. Looked up from germline, CDR1 is MNHEY and CDR2 is SVGAGI. The CDR3 contains 13 residues. The CDR3 sequence is CASSYSGHYEQYF. The CDR3 region has the DNA TGTGCCAGCAGTTACTCGGGCCACTACGAGCAGTACTTC.

The V gene is TRBV6-1, the J gene TRBJ1-5; tentatively, D is TRBD1 (5 bases). Looked up from germline, CDR1 is MNHNS and CDR2 is SASEGT. V was clipped by 6 bases and J by 4 bases, with 16 bases between them. The CDR3 runs 15 residues. The CDR3 spells CASRDISLGNQPQHF. CDR3 coding DNA: TGTGCCAGCAGGGACATCTCCCTGGGGAATCAGCCCCAGCATTTT.

This clonotype was observed many times. This sequence joins TRBV6-1 and TRBJ1-2; D ambiguous. Germline V CDR1 and CDR2: MNHNS, SASEGT. The V end lost 0 bases, the J end lost 4 bases, and 15 bases lay between the germline ends. The CDR3 has 16 amino acids. CDR3 nucleotide sequence: TGTGCCAGCAGTGAAGCGCTAGGGTCAGCGGGCTATGGCTACACCTTC. Translated, it gives CASSEALGSAGYGYTF.

The chain has TRBV24-1 and TRBJ2-3, with 12 positions matching TRBD1. This CDR3 has 16 amino acids. J was trimmed by 10 bases and V by 3 bases; bases with no gene match: 10. CDR1 and CDR2 (germline): KGHDR, SFDVKD. In DNA, the CDR3 is TGTGCCACCAGTGATGCCGGGACAGGGGGCGTCGGGGCGCAGTATTTT. This gives the protein CATSDAGTGGVGAQYF.

This clonotype was found many times. V usage is TRBV20-1 and J usage is TRBJ2-3; D possibly corresponds to TRBD2 (6 bases). The CDR3 has 17 amino acids. V lost 0 bases, J lost 1 base, and 17 bases lay in between. Germline V gene lookup returns CDR1 DFQATT and CDR2 SNEGSKA (reference sequence). CDR3 protein: CSARDGTSSYGTDTQYF. CDR3 nucleotides: TGCAGTGCTAGAGATGGGACTTCCTCCTATGGCACAGATACGCAGTATTTT.

This clonotype was observed at least ten times. The rearrangement links TRBV7-8 to TRBJ1-2, with D perhaps TRBD1 (6 bases). The CDR3 loop spans 13 amino acids. V shed 6 bases and J shed 10 bases, with 18 bases lying between them. The germline CDR1 and CDR2 sequences are SGHVS and FQNEAQ. CDR3 sequence: CASSMDSSMAYTF. CDR3 bases: TGTGCCAGCAGTATGGACAGTAGTATGGCCTACACCTTC.

V gene TRBV4-1 combines with J gene TRBJ1-3; D call uncertain. Germline assignment: CDR1 MGHRA and CDR2 YSYEKL. V lost 1 base, J lost 1 base, and 8 bases lay in between. The CDR3 spans 15 residues. CDR3 bases: TGCGCCAGCAGCCAAGGCCCTCTATCTGGAAACACCATATATTTT. Translating it yields CASSQGPLSGNTIYF.

In this sample, this clonotype turned up a few times. This chain links TRBV19 with TRBJ2-1; 12 bases are a match to TRBD2. Germline V gives CDR1 LNHDA, CDR2 SQIVND (reference sequence). There are 16 residues in the CDR3. The J segment lost 4 bases and the V segment lost 6 bases, leaving 7 bases of the junction unmatched. The CDR3 DNA reads as TGTGCCAGTAGGGCCTTTACTAGCGGGGGGTACAATGAGCAGTTCTTC. It is translated as CASRAFTSGGYNEQFF.